These 15 T cell receptor beta chains came from one sample sequenced in a study of CD8 T cells in Susac syndrome (dated by TCRdb to between 2017 and 2020). The library was built by means of the immunoSEQ multiplex PCR assay. RNA was extracted using the RNeasy kit, and roughly 0.45 to 1 microgram was reverse transcribed with random hexamers. TCRdb itself trimmed the public reads at Q25 with fastp, ran MiXCR and retained productive beta chains. A single entry per CDR3 protein holds the most common genes and DNA from its merged rows. For this sample there are more than 150,000 distinct CDR3 sequences; more than 90% appear just once. The ten largest make up around 0.096% of the sample. Input material: CD4+ T cells from PBMCs. The receptors shown here come from a human donor with Susac syndrome.

This clonotype has only a few counts. The CDR3 region has the DNA TGTGCCAGCAGCCGATCGCGGGGGGGCGGAGATACGCAGTATTTT. As protein: CASSRSRGGGDTQYF. The chain links TRBV11-2 to TRBJ2-3; 9 nucleotides match TRBD2. The CDR3 is 15 residues long. The trim removed 5 bases at V and 5 bases at J, leaving 8 bases unmatched. CDR1 and CDR2 (germline): SGHAT, FQNNGV.

V and J are TRBV29-1 and TRBJ2-3; D is unresolved. V gave up 6 bases and J gave up 5 bases, with 6 bases separating them. CDR1 SQVTM and CDR2 ANQGSEA come from the germline V gene. The CDR3 is 10 amino acids. In nucleotides, the CDR3 is TGCAGCGTCCAGATAGATACGCAGTATTTT. Protein: CSVQIDTQYF.

V gene TRBV29-1 combines with J gene TRBJ2-5, with D perhaps being TRBD1 or TRBD2 (6 bases each). V was cut by 3 bases and J by 5 bases, with 10 bases left in between. The CDR3 is 12 amino acids. CDR1 and CDR2 (germline): SQVTM, ANQGSEA. Here the CDR3 DNA reads TGCAGCGTTGACAGGAGGGGGGAGACCCAGTACTTC. Amino acid sequence: CSVDRRGETQYF.

The chain couples TRBV12-3 or TRBV12-4 to TRBJ1-3; 7 bases align to TRBD1. The CDR3 covers 14 residues. With 8 bases clipped from V and 4 bases from J, the junction kept 8 bases outside the gene matches. The CDR3 loop reads CASRPTGEGNTIYF. The CDR3 DNA is TGTGCCAGCCGTCCAACAGGGGAAGGAAACACCATATATTTT.

The V call is TRBV29-1, the J call TRBJ1-1, with a tentative D call TRBD1 (6 bases). The CDR3 is 15 amino acids. CDR1 SQVTM and CDR2 ANQGSEA come from the germline V gene. V was clipped by 3 bases and J by 4 bases, with 18 bases between them. CDR3 in amino acids: CSVDRGPGLGTEAFF. The CDR3 region has the DNA TGCAGCGTTGACCGGGGGCCGGGACTCGGCACTGAAGCTTTCTTT.

The J gene is TRBJ2-5, the V gene TRBV5-4; D possibly corresponds to TRBD1 (6 bases). The CDR3 runs 14 residues. Trimming pared 4 bases from V and 5 bases from J, leaving 15 bases between. The germline V gene encodes CDR1 SGHNT and CDR2 YYREEE (reference sequence). CDR3 bases: TGTGCCAGCAGCCCTATAGGGGGTGGGGAGACCCAGTACTTC. Amino acids: CASSPIGGGETQYF.

The rearrangement links TRBV3-1 to TRBJ2-2, with D perhaps matching TRBD2 (6 bases). Germline CDR1 reads LGHDT; CDR2 reads YNNKEL (reference sequence). CDR3 length: 19 amino acids. V shed 4 bases and J shed 4 bases, with 25 bases lying between them. CDR3 sequence: CASSPATRRGIGGTGELFF. CDR3 nucleotide sequence: TGTGCCAGCAGCCCCGCAACGCGCCGGGGGATTGGGGGCACCGGGGAGCTGTTTTTT.

CDR3 in DNA: TGTGCCAGCAGCCAAGAATCGCAGTCCGGAAACACCATATATTTT. This codes for CASSQESQSGNTIYF. The rearrangement joins TRBV4-2 to TRBJ1-3; D unclear. Germline CDR1 LGHNA, CDR2 YNFKEQ. Deletions cut 0 bases from V and 4 bases from J, with 10 bases between. The CDR3 runs to 15 residues.

The chain uses TRBV7-9 and TRBJ2-2; unclear D gene. Germline V gives CDR1 SEHNR, CDR2 FQNEAQ (reference sequence). The CDR3 loop spans 15 amino acids. V shed 2 bases and J shed 6 bases, with 13 bases lying between them. Here the CDR3 reads CASSLLSRFPGELFF. The CDR3 DNA reads as TGTGCCAGCAGCTTACTGTCTCGGTTCCCCGGGGAGCTGTTTTTT.

For the CDR3, the DNA is TGTGCCAGCAGCCCCCTGGGGTTGACTGAAGCTTTCTTT. This sequence encodes CASSPLGLTEAFF. This chain links TRBV3-1 with TRBJ1-1; no definite D call. The CDR3 contains 13 residues. CDR1 and CDR2 from the germline V gene are LGHDT and YNNKEL (reference sequence). Trimming took 4 bases from V and 5 from J, leaving 11 bases between them. The whole variable domain, filled in from reference TRBV3-1 and TRBJ1-1, reads DTAVSQTPKYLVTQMGNDKSIKCEQNLGHDTMYWYKQDSKKFLKIMFSYNNKELIINETVPNRFSPKSPDKAHLNLHINSLELGDSAVYFCASSPLGLTEAFFGQGTRLTVV.

This clonotype was counted once. V is TRBV12-3 or TRBV12-4 and J is TRBJ1-5, with 8 bases matching TRBD1. CDR3 length equals 13 residues. V was pared by 7 bases and J by 7 bases, with 6 bases of the junction left unmatched. This chain's CDR3 is CASTPDREQPQHF. CDR3 DNA sequence: TGTGCCAGCACCCCGGACAGGGAGCAGCCCCAGCATTTT.

As DNA, the CDR3 is TGCGCCAGCAGCTTATTGACAGGCACAGATACGCAGTATTTT. Amino acid sequence: CASSLLTGTDTQYF. This rearrangement joins TRBV5-1 to TRBJ2-3, with D maybe TRBD1 (5 bases). The CDR3 length is 14 residues. The V end lost 2 bases, the J end lost 1 base, and 8 bases lay between the germline ends. Germline V gene lookup returns CDR1 SGHRS and CDR2 YFSETQ.

The chain combines TRBV29-1 with TRBJ2-5; possible D gene TRBD1, 6 bases. V lost 4 bases, J lost 2 bases, and 17 bases lay in between. CDR1 is SQVTM and CDR2 is ANQGSEA in the germline V gene. The CDR3 loop spans 15 amino acids. DNA of the CDR3: TGCAGCGTTGGTCGCCTAGGACAGACGCAAGAGACCCAGTACTTC. Translation gives CSVGRLGQTQETQYF.

V and J are TRBV9 and TRBJ2-2; 10 positions agree with TRBD1. The germline CDR1 and CDR2 sequences are SGDLS and YYNGEE. The CDR3 totals 15 residues. V lost 2 bases, J lost 9 bases, and 7 bases stayed unmatched. The CDR3, as DNA: TGTGCCAGCAGCGTGGGGGACAGGGGCTTCAGGGAGCTGTTTTTT. Its translation is CASSVGDRGFRELFF.

The gene calls are TRBV12-3 or TRBV12-4 and TRBJ2-3; 11 positions match TRBD2. The V and J ends lost 6 bases and 6 bases, in that order; junction bases with no gene match: 8. This CDR3 comprises 15 residues. The CDR3 DNA is TGTGCCAGCAGAACTAGCGGGGGCGGCAGGGATACGCAGTATTTT. It translates to CASRTSGGGRDTQYF.